This entry lists 24 T cell receptor beta chains sequenced from one sample in a study of molecular identifiers for immune sequencing clone quantification. TCRdb reprocessed the PCR reads via MiXCR and lists one record per CDR3 protein. Of over 85,000 distinct CDR3 sequences in the sample, around 23% were seen once. Material: naive CD8+ T cells from blood, with Jurkat cell RNA spiked in. Sample subset: FACS-sorted CD8+CD4-CCR7+CD45RA+ naive T cells. The receptor source for this set is a human donor in good health. Some libraries in this study had Jurkat cell RNA spiked in.

This clonotype was picked up many times. The chain joins TRBV6-2 or TRBV6-3 to TRBJ2-1; TRBD2 aligns across 8 bases. CDR3 length: 13 amino acids. CDR1 and CDR2 (germline): MNHEY, SVGEGT. The V and J ends lost 5 bases and 7 bases, in that order; junction bases with no gene match: 4. The CDR3 loop is CASSHGGGNEQFF. In DNA form, the CDR3 reads TGTGCCAGCAGTCACGGGGGGGGGAATGAGCAGTTCTTC.

In the case of this clonotype: A much larger clone differs by one base, so this may be a read error. The CDR3 DNA reads as TGTGCCAGCAGCTATCTCACGAGCACCGGGGAGCTGTCTTTT. This sequence encodes CASSYLTSTGELSF. This sequence joins TRBV7-9 and TRBJ2-2; a weak D match, TRBD2 (5 bases). CDR3 length: 14 residues. Germline assignment: CDR1 SEHNR and CDR2 FQNEAQ (reference sequence).

This clonotype was observed many times. V is TRBV5-5 and J is TRBJ2-7; D is ambiguous. This CDR3 is built from 12 residues. V was trimmed by 0 bases and J by 6 bases, leaving 7 bases between them. Germline assignment: CDR1 SGHKS and CDR2 YYEKEE (reference sequence). CDR3 loop: CASSLGRTEQYF. CDR3 bases: TGTGCCAGCAGCTTGGGTAGGACCGAGCAGTACTTC.

On this clonotype itself: A much larger clonotype is one base distant, so this may be a read error. The V and J genes are TRBV4-3 and TRBJ2-7, with D perhaps TRBD1 (6 bases). Trimming left V 4 bases short and J 3 bases short, with 19 bases between. This CDR3 is built from 16 residues. Looked up from germline, CDR1 is LGHNA and CDR2 is YSLEER. CDR3 sequence reads: CASSRVASGADYEQYF. DNA for the CDR3: TGCGCCAGCAGCCGAGTTGCATCAGGGGCCGACTACGAGCAGTACTTC.

This clonotype showed up many times. V usage is TRBV19 and J usage is TRBJ1-1, with D uncertain. The CDR3 is made up of 13 amino acids. CDR1 is LNHDA and CDR2 is SQIVND in the germline V gene (reference sequence). The V end was cut by 8 bases, the J end by 0 bases, with 10 bases between. The CDR3 DNA reads as TGTGCCAGTGAGGGCACCATGAACACTGAAGCTTTCTTT. Its protein is CASEGTMNTEAFF.

This clonotype has ten or more counts. The chain links TRBV19 to TRBJ1-2, with a weak D call TRBD1 (6 bases). Trimming removed 3 bases from V and 2 bases from J, with 13 bases in between. Germline V gene sequence: CDR1 LNHDA, CDR2 SQIVND (reference sequence). The CDR3 consists of 15 residues. The CDR3 DNA reads TGTGCCAGTAGTATCGCCCCACAGGGCAACTATGGCTACACCTTC. Translating gives CASSIAPQGNYGYTF.

Turning to this clonotype: The junction shows a germline mismatch at one end, possibly a read error. This rearrangement joins TRBV27 to TRBJ1-1; no definite D call. Germline V lookup: CDR1 MNHEY, CDR2 SMNVEV (reference sequence). The CDR3 is made up of 14 amino acids. In nucleotides, the CDR3 is TGTGCCAGCAGTTTCGAGGGAAGGAACGCTGAAGCTTTCTTT. Translating it yields CASSFEGRNAEAFF.

This chain uses TRBV3-1 with TRBJ2-7, with D unresolved. The CDR3 runs to 13 residues. The V end lost 5 bases, the J end lost 2 bases, and 10 bases lay between the germline ends. CDR1 is LGHDT and CDR2 is YNNKEL in the germline V gene (reference sequence). CDR3 sequence (DNA): TGTGCCAGCAGCGCCACTGAAACCTACGAGCAGTACTTC. Its translation is CASSATETYEQYF.

This clonotype was found many times. The CDR3 loop reads CASEAGVEPQHF. Here the CDR3 DNA reads TGTGCCAGTGAGGCAGGGGTTGAGCCCCAGCATTTT. The chain uses TRBV6-6 and TRBJ1-5; maybe TRBD1 (6 bases). V lost 9 bases, J lost 8 bases, and 14 bases lay in between. This CDR3 spans 12 amino acids. Looked up from germline, CDR1 is MNHNY and CDR2 is SVGAGI (reference sequence).

By its share, this clonotype is medium-sized (0.01 to 0.1%). The chain links TRBV7-2 to TRBJ2-7, with D possibly being TRBD2 (5 bases). Trimming removed 5 bases from V and 4 bases from J, with 15 bases in between. The CDR3 is made up of 14 amino acids. CDR1 is SGHTA and CDR2 is FQGNSA in the germline V gene. For the CDR3, the DNA is TGTGCCAGCAGCCTCAGCCGGGGTAGTTACGAGCAGTACTTC. It codes for CASSLSRGSYEQYF.

With respect to this clonotype: Since a much larger clone is just one base distant, this may be a read error. This chain joins TRBV23-1 and TRBJ1-1; no definite D call. TRBV23-1 is an ORF, and what it does is uncertain. CDR3 size: 16 residues. The CDR3 loop is CTSSRRSGKMNTEAFF. DNA for the CDR3: TGCACCAGCAGTCGCCGATCTGGCAAAATGAACACTGAAGCTTTCTTT.

About this clonotype itself: This may be a read error, as it is one base from a much larger clone. The chain uses TRBV5-3 and TRBJ2-6, with a possible D match to TRBD1 (5 bases). TRBV5-3 counts as an open reading frame of uncertain function. The CDR3 loop spans 14 amino acids. This CDR3 is CASSLTTGADVLTF. In DNA, the CDR3 is TGTGCCAGCAGCTTGACGACTGGGGCCGACGTCCTGACTTTC.

Details on this clonotype: Mismatch with germline at one junction end may stem from a read error. The gene calls are TRBV19 and TRBJ2-3, with D maybe TRBD1 (5 bases). This CDR3 spans 15 amino acids. Germline V lookup: CDR1 LNHDA, CDR2 SQIVND (reference sequence). The CDR3 is CVSSIWGEGTDTQYF. The DNA for the CDR3 is TGTGTCAGTAGTATATGGGGCGAGGGCACAGATACGCAGTATTTT.

This clonotype has just a few counts. This chain joins TRBV12-3 or TRBV12-4 and TRBJ2-2, with D possibly matching TRBD2 (5 bases). V was shortened by 5 bases and J by 4 bases, with 14 bases between the two germline ends. This CDR3 is 15 amino acids long. In DNA form, the CDR3 reads TGTGCCAGCAGTCATTGGACGGGGAGCACCGGGGAGCTGTTTTTT. Encoded protein: CASSHWTGSTGELFF.

This clonotype was seen many times. The chain couples TRBV4-1 to TRBJ1-4; the D is unclear. The CDR3 length is 16 residues. Germline CDR1 reads MGHRA; CDR2 reads YSYEKL. Trimming took off 0 bases at V and 0 bases at J, with 8 bases between the two ends. Written as DNA, the CDR3 is TGCGCCAGCAGCCAAGACGAGGTCACAACTAATGAAAAACTGTTTTTT. Amino acid sequence: CASSQDEVTTNEKLFF.

This chain joins TRBV15 and TRBJ2-2, with D possibly TRBD2 on 5 matching bases. This CDR3 is 13 amino acids long. Looked up from germline, CDR1 is LNHNV and CDR2 is YYDKDF (reference sequence). Trimming pared 4 bases from V and 6 bases from J, leaving 9 bases between. In DNA form, the CDR3 reads TGTGCCACCAGCACCATGGAGGCCGGGGAGCTGTTTTTT. It yields the protein CATSTMEAGELFF.

This clonotype has at least ten counts. This rearrangement joins TRBV28 to TRBJ2-7; either TRBD1 or TRBD2 may fit D (5 bases each). The CDR3 sequence is 14 residues long. Trimming removed 3 bases from V and 3 bases from J, with 12 bases in between. Germline assignment: CDR1 MDHEN and CDR2 SYDVKM. The CDR3 region is CASSLWGRDYEQYF. The CDR3 DNA reads TGTGCCAGCAGTTTGTGGGGACGGGACTACGAGCAGTACTTC.

Turning to this clonotype: A read error is possible here, since a much larger clone lies one base away. The chain has TRBV9 and TRBJ2-5; either TRBD1 or TRBD2 may fit D (5 bases each). This CDR3 has 14 amino acids. The germline gives CDR1 SGDLS, CDR2 YYNGEE. V lost 3 bases and J lost 5, with 14 bases in between. The CDR3 nucleotides read TGTGCCAGCAGCGGTGAGGGGCAGTTTGAGACCCAGTACTTC. This encodes CASSGEGQFETQYF.

J is TRBJ2-7 and V is TRBV19, with a tentative D call TRBD2 (5 bases). The V gene lost 1 base and the J gene lost 1 base, with 11 bases spanning the gap. CDR1 and CDR2 from the germline V gene are LNHDA and SQIVND (reference sequence). The CDR3 runs 15 residues. In DNA form, the CDR3 reads TGTGCCAGTAGTATAGTAGCCGGGAATTCCTACGAGCAGTACTTC. Its protein product is CASSIVAGNSYEQYF. The whole variable domain, filled in from reference TRBV19 and TRBJ2-7, reads DGGITQSPKYLFRKEGQNVTLSCEQNLNHDAMYWYRQDPGQGLRLIYYSQIVNDFQKGDIAEGYSVSREKKESFPLTVTSAQKNPTAFYLCASSIVAGNSYEQYFGPGTRLTVT.

The J gene is TRBJ2-7, the V gene TRBV6-9, with D hard to call. Germline loops: CDR1 MNHGY, CDR2 SVAAGI. V gave up 8 bases and J gave up 5 bases, with 4 bases separating them. The CDR3 loop spans 9 amino acids. The CDR3 loop is CASGDEQYF. CDR3 bases: TGTGCCAGCGGGGACGAGCAGTACTTC.

The sample holds many counts of this clonotype. The rearrangement links TRBV14 to TRBJ1-1, with 7 nucleotides matching TRBD1. CDR3 size: 13 residues. V lost 2 bases, J lost 7 bases, and 4 bases stayed unmatched. The germline V gene encodes CDR1 SGHDN and CDR2 FVKESK. The CDR3 coding sequence is TGTGCCAGCAGCCAAAGAGGGGGCTTTGAAGCTTTCTTT. Protein: CASSQRGGFEAFF.

This sequence joins TRBV7-9 and TRBJ2-5; 11 bases match TRBD1. The length of the CDR3 is 15 residues. The ends lost 5 bases at V and 2 bases at J; junction bases unmatched: 4. Germline V gives CDR1 SEHNR, CDR2 FQNEAQ (reference sequence). As DNA, the CDR3 is TGTGCCAGCAGCCGGACAGGGGGCATTCAAGAGACCCAGTACTTC. Encoded protein: CASSRTGGIQETQYF.

Only a few counts were recorded for this clonotype. The chain links TRBV2 to TRBJ2-5; weak D call: TRBD2 (5 bases). The V and J ends lost 2 bases and 5 bases respectively, with 12 bases between them. The CDR3 totals 14 residues. In germline, CDR1 is SNHLY, CDR2 FYNNEI. This CDR3 is CASSESRGLETQYF. CDR3 DNA: TGTGCCAGCAGTGAATCCCGAGGGTTGGAGACCCAGTACTTC.

This clonotype was seen a handful of times. The V call is TRBV4-1, the J call TRBJ2-7, with a possible D match to TRBD2 (6 bases). Germline assignment: CDR1 MGHRA and CDR2 YSYEKL. This CDR3 comprises 16 residues. V was pared by 0 bases and J by 4 bases, with 16 bases between. The CDR3 DNA sequence: TGCGCCAGCAGCCAAGAGTGGGGGGTCATCCAATACGAGCAGTACTTC. This gives the protein CASSQEWGVIQYEQYF.